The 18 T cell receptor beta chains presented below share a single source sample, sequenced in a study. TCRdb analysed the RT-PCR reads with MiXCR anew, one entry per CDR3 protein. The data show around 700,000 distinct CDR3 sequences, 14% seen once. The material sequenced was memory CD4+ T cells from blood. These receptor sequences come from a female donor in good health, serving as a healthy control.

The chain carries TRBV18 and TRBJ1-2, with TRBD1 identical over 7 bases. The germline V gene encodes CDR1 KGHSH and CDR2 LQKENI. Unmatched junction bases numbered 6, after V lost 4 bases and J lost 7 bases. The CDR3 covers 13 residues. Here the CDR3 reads CASSQGAGGGYTF. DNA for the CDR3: TGTGCCAGCTCACAGGGGGCTGGAGGTGGCTACACCTTC.

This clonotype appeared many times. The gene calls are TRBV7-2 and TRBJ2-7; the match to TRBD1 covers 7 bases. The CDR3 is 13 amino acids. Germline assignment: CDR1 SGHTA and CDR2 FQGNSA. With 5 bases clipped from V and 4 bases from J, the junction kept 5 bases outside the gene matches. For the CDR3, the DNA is TGTGCCAGCAGCCTCCAACAGGGGTACGAGCAGTACTTC. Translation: CASSLQQGYEQYF. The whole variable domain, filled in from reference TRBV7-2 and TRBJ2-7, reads GAGVSQSPSNKVTEKGKDVELRCDPISGHTALYWYRQSLGQGLEFLIYFQGNSAPDKSGLPSDRFSAERTGGSVSTLTIQRTQQEDSAVYLCASSLQQGYEQYFGPGTRLTVT.

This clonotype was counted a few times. CDR3 loop: CASSSQEDTEAFF. CDR3 DNA: TGCGCCAGCAGCTCACAGGAGGACACTGAAGCTTTCTTT. The chain carries TRBV5-1 and TRBJ1-1; possibly TRBD1 for D (5 bases). This CDR3 has 13 amino acids. Trimming pared 3 bases from V and 3 bases from J, leaving 9 bases between. Looked up from germline, CDR1 is SGHRS and CDR2 is YFSETQ.

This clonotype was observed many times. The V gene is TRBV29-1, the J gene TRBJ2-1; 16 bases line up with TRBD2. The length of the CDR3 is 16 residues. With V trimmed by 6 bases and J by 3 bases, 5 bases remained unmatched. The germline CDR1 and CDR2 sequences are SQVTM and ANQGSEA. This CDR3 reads CSVPGTSGGGYNEQFF. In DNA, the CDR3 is TGCAGCGTGCCCGGGACTAGCGGGGGGGGCTACAATGAGCAGTTCTTC.

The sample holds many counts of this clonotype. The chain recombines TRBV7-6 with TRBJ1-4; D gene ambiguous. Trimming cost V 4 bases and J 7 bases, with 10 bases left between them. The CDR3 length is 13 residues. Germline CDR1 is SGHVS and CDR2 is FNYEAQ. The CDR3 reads CASSSMGFEKLFF. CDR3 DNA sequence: TGTGCCAGCAGCTCAATGGGATTTGAAAAACTGTTTTTT.

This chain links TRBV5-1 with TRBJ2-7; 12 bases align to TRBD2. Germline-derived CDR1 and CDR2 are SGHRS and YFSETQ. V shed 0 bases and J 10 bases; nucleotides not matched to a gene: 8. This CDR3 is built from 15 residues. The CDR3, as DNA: TGCGCCAGCAGCTTGGAGGTCCTAGCGGGAGGGCGACAGTACTTC. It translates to CASSLEVLAGGRQYF.

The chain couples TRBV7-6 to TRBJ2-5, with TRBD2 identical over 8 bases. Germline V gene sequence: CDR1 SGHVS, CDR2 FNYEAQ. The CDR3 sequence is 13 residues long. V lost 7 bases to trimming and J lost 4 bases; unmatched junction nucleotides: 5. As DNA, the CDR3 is TGTGCCAGCAAGGTAGCGGGAATAGAGACCCAGTACTTC. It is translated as CASKVAGIETQYF.

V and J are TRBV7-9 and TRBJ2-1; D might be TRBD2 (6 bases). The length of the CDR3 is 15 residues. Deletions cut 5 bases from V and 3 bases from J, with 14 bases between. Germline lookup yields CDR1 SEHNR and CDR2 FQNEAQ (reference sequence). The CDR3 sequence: CASSQSSAHYNEQFF. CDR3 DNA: TGTGCCAGCAGCCAGTCTAGCGCGCACTACAATGAGCAGTTCTTC.

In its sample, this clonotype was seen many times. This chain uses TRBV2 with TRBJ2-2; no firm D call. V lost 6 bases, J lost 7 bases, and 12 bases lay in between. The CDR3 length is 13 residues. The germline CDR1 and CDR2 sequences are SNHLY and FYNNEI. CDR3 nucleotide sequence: TGTGCCAGCAGGCGGAGCGACCGCGGGGAGCTGTTTTTT. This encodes CASRRSDRGELFF.

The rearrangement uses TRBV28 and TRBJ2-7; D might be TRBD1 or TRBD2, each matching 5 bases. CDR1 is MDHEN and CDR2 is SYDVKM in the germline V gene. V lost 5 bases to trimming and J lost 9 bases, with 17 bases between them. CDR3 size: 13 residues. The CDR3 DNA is TGTGCCAGCAGTCAAATGGTGGCAGGGAGGCAGTACTTC. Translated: CASSQMVAGRQYF.

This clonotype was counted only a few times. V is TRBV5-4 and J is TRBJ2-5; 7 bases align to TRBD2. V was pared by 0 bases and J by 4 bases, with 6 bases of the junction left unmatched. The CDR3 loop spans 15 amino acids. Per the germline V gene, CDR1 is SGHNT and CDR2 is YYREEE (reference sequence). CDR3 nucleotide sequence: TGTGCCAGCAGCTTGGGAGGCATAGCGGGAGAGACCCAGTACTTC. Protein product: CASSLGGIAGETQYF.

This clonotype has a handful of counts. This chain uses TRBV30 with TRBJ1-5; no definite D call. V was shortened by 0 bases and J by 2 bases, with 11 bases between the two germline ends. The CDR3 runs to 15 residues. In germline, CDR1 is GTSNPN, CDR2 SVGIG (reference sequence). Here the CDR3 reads CAWSVGQIGNQPQHF. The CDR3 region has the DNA TGTGCCTGGAGTGTAGGGCAGATCGGCAATCAGCCCCAGCATTTT.

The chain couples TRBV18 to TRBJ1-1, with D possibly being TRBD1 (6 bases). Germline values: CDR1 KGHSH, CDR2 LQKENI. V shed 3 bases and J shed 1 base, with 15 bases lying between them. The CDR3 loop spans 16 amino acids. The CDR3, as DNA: TGTGCCAGCTCACCCCCCGGGACGGACAGGAACACTGAAGCTTTCTTT. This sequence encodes CASSPPGTDRNTEAFF.

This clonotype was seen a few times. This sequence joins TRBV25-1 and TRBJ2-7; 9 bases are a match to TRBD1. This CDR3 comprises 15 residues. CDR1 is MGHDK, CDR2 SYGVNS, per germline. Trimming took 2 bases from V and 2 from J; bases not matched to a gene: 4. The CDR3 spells CASSEGQGTTYEQYF. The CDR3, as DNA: TGTGCCAGCAGTGAAGGACAGGGGACAACCTACGAGCAGTACTTC.

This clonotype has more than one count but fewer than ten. This CDR3 reads CASRSGTHEKLFF. The CDR3 bases are TGTGCCAGCAGGAGTGGGACACATGAAAAACTGTTTTTT. The chain uses TRBV7-2 and TRBJ1-4, with a tentative D call TRBD1 (6 bases). The CDR3 totals 13 residues. The V and J ends lost 6 bases and 6 bases respectively, with 11 bases between them. Germline CDR1 reads SGHTA; CDR2 reads FQGNSA.

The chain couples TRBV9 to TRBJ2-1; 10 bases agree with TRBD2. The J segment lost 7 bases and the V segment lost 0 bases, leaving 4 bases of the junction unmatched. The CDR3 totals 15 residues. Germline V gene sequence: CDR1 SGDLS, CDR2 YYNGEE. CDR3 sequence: CASSVGLAGANEQFF. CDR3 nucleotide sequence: TGTGCCAGCAGCGTAGGGCTAGCGGGGGCGAATGAGCAGTTCTTC.

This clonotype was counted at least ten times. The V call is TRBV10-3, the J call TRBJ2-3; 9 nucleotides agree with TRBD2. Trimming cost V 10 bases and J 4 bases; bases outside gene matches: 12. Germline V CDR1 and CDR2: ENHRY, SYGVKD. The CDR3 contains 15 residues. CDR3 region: CATRFGGLAADTQYF. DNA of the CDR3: TGTGCCACACGATTTGGGGGACTAGCAGCAGATACGCAGTATTTT.

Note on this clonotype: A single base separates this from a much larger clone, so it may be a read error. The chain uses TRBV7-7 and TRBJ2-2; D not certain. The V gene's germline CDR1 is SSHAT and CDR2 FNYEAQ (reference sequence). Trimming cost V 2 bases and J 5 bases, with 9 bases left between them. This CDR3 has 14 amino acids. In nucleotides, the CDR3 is TGTGCCAGCAGCTTAATCCAGAGGACCGGGGAGCTGTTTTTT. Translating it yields CASSLIQRTGELFF.